Listed here are 8 T cell receptor beta chains from one sample, sequenced in a study of blood T cells in healthy people across ages (dated by TCRdb to about 2015). Library construction relied on 5' RACE. Sequenced on an Illumina HiSeq 2500. The second PCR ran for about 6 to 12 cycles and used a J-beta primer mix along with a sample-barcoded 5' primer. TCRdb reworked the public reads: Q25 trimming with fastp, MiXCR clone assembly, productive beta chains retained. A single entry per CDR3 protein holds the most common genes and DNA from its merged rows. This sample has about 1,500,000 distinct CDR3 sequences in its table, and 28% of those were observed once. 7.7% of the sample is taken by the ten largest. Source material: blood. The receptor source for this set is a woman in her twenties or thirties in good health.

V and J are TRBV18 and TRBJ2-3; D might be TRBD1 or TRBD2, each matching 5 bases. Trimming stripped 6 bases from V and 4 bases from J, with 14 bases between. Germline assignment: CDR1 KGHSH and CDR2 LQKENI. The CDR3 has 14 amino acids. CDR3 DNA sequence: TGTGCCAGCTCGAGGGATCAGGGTGCAGATACGCAGTATTTT. Encoded protein: CASSRDQGADTQYF.

The CDR3 loop is CSVGYLVGAWSQYF. CDR3 sequence (DNA): TGCAGCGTAGGCTATCTCGTGGGAGCTTGGTCGCAGTATTTT. J is TRBJ2-3 and V is TRBV29-1; tentatively, D is TRBD2 (5 bases). The CDR3 consists of 14 residues. With 6 bases removed from V and 10 bases from J, the gap between germline ends came to 23 bases. Germline CDR1 reads SQVTM; CDR2 reads ANQGSEA.

This clonotype was recorded at least ten times. J is TRBJ1-2 and V is TRBV20-1, with 7 positions matching TRBD1. Germline trimming cut 5 bases from V and 1 base from J; bases unmatched to any gene: 1. The CDR3 length is 12 residues. Germline V gene sequence: CDR1 DFQATT, CDR2 SNEGSKA (reference sequence). CDR3 amino acids: CSARDSNYGYTF. Written as DNA, the CDR3 is TGCAGTGCTCGGGACAGTAACTATGGCTACACCTTC.

As for this clonotype: This sequence may be a read error, since a much larger clone differs from it by one base. The CDR3 protein is CASSQGTGGFEQYF. CDR3 in DNA: TGTGCCAGCAGCCAAGGGACAGGGGGCTTTGAGCAGTACTTC. The chain is built from TRBV12-3 or TRBV12-4 and TRBJ2-5; TRBD1 matches 12 bases. Unmatched junction bases numbered 10, after V lost 6 bases and J lost 11 bases. This CDR3 contains 14 residues.

V gene TRBV7-9 combines with J gene TRBJ1-4; maybe TRBD1 (5 bases). This CDR3 is built from 14 residues. Trimming took off 3 bases at V and 3 bases at J, with 8 bases between the two ends. Per the germline V gene, CDR1 is SEHNR and CDR2 is FQNEAQ (reference sequence). This chain's CDR3 is CASSFKGSNEKLFF. CDR3 bases: TGTGCCAGCAGCTTCAAGGGGTCTAATGAAAAACTGTTTTTT.

This clonotype turned up a few times. V gene TRBV20-1 combines with J gene TRBJ1-1; D remains unclear. Germline V gene lookup returns CDR1 DFQATT and CDR2 SNEGSKA (reference sequence). The CDR3 length is 13 residues. Trimming shortened V by 1 base and J by 0 bases, and 6 bases separated the two germline ends. The CDR3 DNA follows: TGCAGTGCTAGAGTAACGTTGAACACTGAAGCTTTCTTT. Translation: CSARVTLNTEAFF.

This clonotype turned up a few times. This sequence joins TRBV27 and TRBJ2-3; D unresolved. The CDR3 is 14 amino acids. Trimming stripped 6 bases from V and 6 bases from J, with 16 bases between. Germline assignment: CDR1 MNHEY and CDR2 SMNVEV (reference sequence). The DNA of the CDR3 is TGTGCCAGCAGGCCGGGCCTAGATCTGGATACGCAGTATTTT. Translating it yields CASRPGLDLDTQYF.

This clonotype was counted a few times. V and J are TRBV7-2 and TRBJ2-5, with D unresolved. This CDR3 spans 14 amino acids. Germline values: CDR1 SGHTA, CDR2 FQGNSA. Trimming pared 4 bases from V and 2 bases from J, leaving 11 bases between. CDR3 coding DNA: TGTGCCAGCAGCTCCTGGCCAAAGCAAGAGACCCAGTACTTC. Encoded protein: CASSSWPKQETQYF.